What follows describes a single T cell receptor beta chain. It has no known antigen specificity. No clone much larger than this one lies a single base away; base qualities are absent. The donors belonged to the validation cohort of about 120 subjects, which was separate from the 666-subject first cohort. These data come from a study of cytomegalovirus exposure and HLA in healthy donors (dated by TCRdb to the late 2010s). Background for the entire study: A later analysis indicated that the 100 to 150 validation repertoires were generated on the platform also employed for the roughly 720 repertoires of the first cohort. The aim of the study was to test whether cataloging public T cell receptors could identify signatures of past pathogen exposure. Besides the first cohort of roughly 700 subjects, a separate validation cohort made up of 120 different subjects was used. To predict cytomegalovirus infection status, the study combined high-throughput TCR immunosequencing, statistical association of individual TCRs with disease status, and machine learning. What the authors observed across the whole study: The authors suggested that the approach could potentially be extended to other disease states and immunological phenotypes. A few of the identified cytomegalovirus-associated TCR beta chains were confirmed in vitro to be specific for cytomegalovirus antigens. The study listed 150 to 200 TCR beta chains as associated with cytomegalovirus. In both the original and validation cohorts, the classifier was reported to diagnose cytomegalovirus status with high specificity and sensitivity. Subsequent analysis determined that TCRs grouped into clusters in the first cohort also showed a tendency toward co-occurrence across the approximately 120 validation repertoires, and approximately 94% of cluster scores exceeded 0. Across donors, most TCR sequences were observed very rarely, whereas some public TCRs were present in many individuals. A later analysis had no HLA typing for the validation cohort, so co-occurrence there was scored across all 110 or so repertoires.

The CDR3, cysteine through phenylalanine, is 13 amino acids long. Only CDR3 DNA is held: 39 bases, read in frame from base 1. Cut back by 4 bases and 0 bases, the V and J ends lie 4 bases apart. CDR1 and CDR2 were assigned from the germline V gene as MGHRA and YSYEKL. Library creation used the immunoSEQ multiplex PCR assay. The original methods were these. To diagnose cytomegalovirus status from the catalog of TCR beta chain sequences, a statistical classification framework was built. In TCRdb, the immuneACCESS table is reduced to in-frame sequences with V and J assigned. These tables do not hold every clone; where another copy was compared, an unresolved V gene accounts for under half, and the others remain unexplained. V and J calls and clone size are given by that table; D and trimming were obtained from the DNA. The sample includes approximately 230,000 clones, with roughly 90% observed a single time. The ten largest make up more than 10% of the sample.

This receptor was identified in a man aged 18 to 30 in good health and CMV-seropositive. Sequenced: PBMCs. The sequence joins TRBV4-1 to TRBJ1-5; the D gene is unclear. The nucleotides are TGCGCCAGCAGCCCCAGTAGCAATCAGCCCCAGCATTTT. It codes for CASSPSSNQPQHF.